This T cell receptor (beta chain) was profiled in a study of T cells in Graves' hyperthyroidism and ophthalmopathy. General study points: Also found in blood were most expanded thyroid clonotypes above 0.001.

Uncontrolled infection, other autoimmune disease, pregnancy or lactation barred patients from enrollment. The source of the PBMCs was less than 12 ml of fresh peripheral blood. The V gene end was trimmed by 2 bases and the J gene end by 7 bases; junction bases not matched to a gene: 10. From germline, CDR1 is MDHEN and CDR2 SYDVKM. The CDR3 is 17 amino acids. TCR beta CDR3 regions were amplified from RNA transcripts. First-round RT-PCR with HTBI primers amplified the TCR CDR3 region. TCRdb re-analysed the multiplex PCR reads in MiXCR, keeping a single row per CDR3 protein. The sample includes around 700,000 distinct CDR3 sequences, roughly 20% of them seen just once. Of note for this clonotype: Its matching antigen is unknown.

Sequenced: blood. This rearrangement joins TRBV28 to TRBJ2-2; TRBD1 aligns across 10 bases. The clonotype originates from a woman aged 45-65 years with Graves' hyperthyroidism that later progressed to Graves' ophthalmopathy. The DNA of the CDR3 is TGTGCCAGCAGTTTAATTGACAGGGGGCATAGCGACGGGGAGCTGTTTTTT. Translation: CASSLIDRGHSDGELFF. Filled out from reference TRBV28 and TRBJ2-2, the complete variable domain reads DVKVTQSSRYLVKRTGEKVFLECVQDMDHENMFWYRQDPGLGLRLIYFSYDVKMKEKGDIPEGYSVSREKKERFSLILESASTNQTSMYLCASSLIDRGHSDGELFFGEGSRLTVL.